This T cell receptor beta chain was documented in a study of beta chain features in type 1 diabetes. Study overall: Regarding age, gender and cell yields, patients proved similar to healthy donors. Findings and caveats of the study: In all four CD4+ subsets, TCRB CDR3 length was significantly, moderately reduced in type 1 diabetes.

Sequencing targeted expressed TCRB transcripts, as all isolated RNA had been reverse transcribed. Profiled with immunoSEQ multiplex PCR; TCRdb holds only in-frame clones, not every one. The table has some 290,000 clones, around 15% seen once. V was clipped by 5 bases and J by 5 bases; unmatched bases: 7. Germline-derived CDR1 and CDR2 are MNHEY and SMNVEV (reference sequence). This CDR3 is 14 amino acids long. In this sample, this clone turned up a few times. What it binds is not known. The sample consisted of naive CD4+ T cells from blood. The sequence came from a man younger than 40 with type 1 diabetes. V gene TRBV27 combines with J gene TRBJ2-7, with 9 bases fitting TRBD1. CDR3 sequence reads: CASSAGQGINEQYF. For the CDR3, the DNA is TGTGCCAGCAGTGCGGGACAGGGAATCAACGAGCAGTACTTC.